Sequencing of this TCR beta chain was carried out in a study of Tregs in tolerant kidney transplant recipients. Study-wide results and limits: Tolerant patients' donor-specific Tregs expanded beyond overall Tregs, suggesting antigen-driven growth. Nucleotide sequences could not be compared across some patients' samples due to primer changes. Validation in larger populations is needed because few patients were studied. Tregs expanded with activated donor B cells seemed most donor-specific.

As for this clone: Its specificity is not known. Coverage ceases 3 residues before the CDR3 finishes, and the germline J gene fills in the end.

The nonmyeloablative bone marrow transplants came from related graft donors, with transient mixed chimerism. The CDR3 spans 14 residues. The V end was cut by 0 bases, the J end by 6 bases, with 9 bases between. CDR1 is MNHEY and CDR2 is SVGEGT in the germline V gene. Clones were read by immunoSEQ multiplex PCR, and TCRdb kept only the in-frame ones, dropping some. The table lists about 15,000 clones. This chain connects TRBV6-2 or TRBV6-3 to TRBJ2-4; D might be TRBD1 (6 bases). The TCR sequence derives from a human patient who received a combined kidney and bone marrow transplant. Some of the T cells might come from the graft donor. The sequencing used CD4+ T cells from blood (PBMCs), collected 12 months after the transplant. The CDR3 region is CASSYSTGANIQYF. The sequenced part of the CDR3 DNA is TGTGCCAGCAGTTACTCGACAGGCGCAAACATT.